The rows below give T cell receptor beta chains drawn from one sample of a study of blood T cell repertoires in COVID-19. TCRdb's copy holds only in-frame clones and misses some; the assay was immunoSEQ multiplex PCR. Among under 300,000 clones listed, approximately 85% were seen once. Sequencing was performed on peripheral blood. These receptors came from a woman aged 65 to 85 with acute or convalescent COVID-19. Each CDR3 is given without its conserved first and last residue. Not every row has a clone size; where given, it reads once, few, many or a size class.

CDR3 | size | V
ARSLEVPNSPGELF | . | TRBV5-3
ASSFLGGQETQY | . | TRBV5-5
ASSQEAASGGIYEQY | . | TRBV14
ASSYPAGGPADTQY | . | TRBV19
ASSLALTGEGYT | . | TRBV5-1
ASSLGRDNTMISGYT | . | TRBV4-2
ASSLLSSTDTQY | . | TRBV5-6
ASSTGVEGNTIY | . | TRBV6-5
ASSHSGQGAREQY | . | TRBV23-1
ASSAPGLIYEQY | few | TRBV5-4
ASKAGGEGTEAF | . | TRBV5-1
ASSLGGLVIYTEAF | . | TRBV5-4
ASSLKGPRLAGGQKETQY | . | TRBV27
ASSLAWEAPSNGYT | . | TRBV11-2
ASSFRGGINYGYT | many | TRBV5-6
ASSHLRGGAQDTEAF | . | TRBV23-1
ASSFGQPTDTQY | . | TRBV7-9
ATSPREANTGELF | . | TRBV10-3
ASSKPGQGALEY | . | TRBV5-1
ASSEGLGGTRIEQY | few | TRBV6-1
ASTVQTGIVGEQF | . | TRBV6-5
ASRTGANTEAF | . | TRBV2
ASRPQLGLLDGYT | few | TRBV3-1/TRBV3-2
ASRGPGRGGYNEQF | . | TRBV5-4
ASAGPTYGYT | . | TRBV6-5
ASSIHRGLAGANVLT | once | TRBV19
ASSPSGGLQETQY | . | TRBV7-2
ATSEGATRSTDTQY | many | TRBV15
ASSSRNYGYT | . | TRBV7-9
ASSVVGGARTDTQY | . | TRBV9
SVVRDRDRMY | few | TRBV29-1
ASSPLADQGGAVGYT | . | TRBV7-8
ASSPGLAVNEQY | . | TRBV3-1/TRBV3-2
ASGRDSSS | . | TRBV6-5
ASSLGTGDYGYT | few | TRBV5-4
ASSATGQGNQPQH | few | TRBV2
ASLVFRDTDTQY | . | TRBV2
ASSLAASFNYEQY | . | TRBV7-2
ASSRTHQSTDTQY | . | TRBV7-2
ASSLGGLTGTRYGYT | once | TRBV11-2
ASSPGLDSPLH | once | TRBV14
ATQQDRPPYGYT | . | TRBV21-1
ASSEPRPLGYT | . | TRBV6-1
ASIGTGGPYGYT | few | TRBV19
ASAGTGDGYT | . | TRBV2
ASSSSGLAGGQGDTQY | few | TRBV11-2